This T cell receptor beta chain was sequenced for a study of blood T cell repertoires in COVID-19. Study summary: From the United States, Italy and Spain came samples of acute and convalescent COVID-19. Nucleic acid was either cDNA or gDNA, and it came from T cells, B-cell-depleted T cells, or PBMCs.

CDR3 length equals 15 residues. The germline gives CDR1 SGHTA, CDR2 FQGTGA. V trimming: 5 bases; J trimming: 8 bases; junction bases outside the gene matches: 9. Per the original data handling: Reference gene primer amplification in the assay estimated nucleated cell counts. Only in-frame clones appear in the TCRdb table, and some are missing; sequencing was by immunoSEQ multiplex PCR. V and J calls plus clone size are reproduced from that table; the DNA served to infer D and trimming. The data contain a few hundred thousand clones, under 90% of them singletons. The receptor's source is a woman between 55 and 75 years old who had recovered from COVID-19. What was sequenced was peripheral blood. V and J are TRBV7-3 and TRBJ2-1; TRBD1 aligns across 10 bases. The CDR3 here is CASSLRTGGLDEQFF. CDR3 nucleotides: TGTGCCAGCAGCCTAAGGACAGGGGGTCTAGATGAGCAGTTCTTC.